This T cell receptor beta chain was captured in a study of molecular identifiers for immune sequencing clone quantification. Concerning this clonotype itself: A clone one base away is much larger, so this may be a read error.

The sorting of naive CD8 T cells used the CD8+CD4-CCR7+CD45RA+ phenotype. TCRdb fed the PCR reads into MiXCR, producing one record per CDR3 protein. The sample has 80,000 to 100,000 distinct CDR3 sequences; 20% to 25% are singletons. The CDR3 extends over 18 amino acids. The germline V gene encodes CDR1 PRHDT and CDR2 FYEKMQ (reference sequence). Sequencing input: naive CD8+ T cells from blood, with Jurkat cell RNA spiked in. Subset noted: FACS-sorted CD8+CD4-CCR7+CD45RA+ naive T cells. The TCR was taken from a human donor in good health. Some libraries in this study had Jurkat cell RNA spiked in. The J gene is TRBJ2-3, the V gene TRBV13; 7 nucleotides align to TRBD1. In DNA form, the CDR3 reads TGTGCCTGCAGCTTAGAATTAGGCAGGCAGGGGGGCACAGATACGCAGTATTTT. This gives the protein CACSLELGRQGGTDTQYF.